This T cell receptor beta chain stems from a study of blood T cell repertoires in COVID-19. As for the study in general: Specimens from acute and convalescent COVID-19 originated in the United States, Italy and Spain.

Some clones are missing from TCRdb's copy, which holds only in-frame ones; the method was immunoSEQ multiplex PCR. In the table there are hundreds of thousands of clones, 75% to 90% of which are singletons. Trimming at V came to 6 bases and at J to 4 bases, leaving 8 bases not matched to a gene. Germline lookup yields CDR1 LNHDA and CDR2 SQIVND (reference sequence). There are 15 residues in the CDR3. The specimen was PBMCs or T cells enriched from blood (not recorded which). J is TRBJ1-2 and V is TRBV19; the match to TRBD1 covers 10 bases. This receptor was identified in a man aged 50 to 59 who had been exposed to COVID-19. CDR3 nucleotides: TGTGCCAGTAGGATTCGGACAGGGGGGTCCTATGGCTACACCTTC. This codes for CASRIRTGGSYGYTF.